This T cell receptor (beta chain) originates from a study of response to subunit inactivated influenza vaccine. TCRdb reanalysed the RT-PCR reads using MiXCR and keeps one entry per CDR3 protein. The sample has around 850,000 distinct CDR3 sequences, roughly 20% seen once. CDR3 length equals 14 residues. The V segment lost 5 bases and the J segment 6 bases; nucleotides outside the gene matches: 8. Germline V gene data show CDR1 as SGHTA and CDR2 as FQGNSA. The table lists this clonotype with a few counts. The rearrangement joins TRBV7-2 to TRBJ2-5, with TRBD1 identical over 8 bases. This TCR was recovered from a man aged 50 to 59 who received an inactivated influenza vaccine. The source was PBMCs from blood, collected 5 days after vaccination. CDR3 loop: CASSLTGATKTQYF. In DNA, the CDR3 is TGTGCCAGCAGCCTGACAGGGGCGACGAAGACCCAGTACTTC.